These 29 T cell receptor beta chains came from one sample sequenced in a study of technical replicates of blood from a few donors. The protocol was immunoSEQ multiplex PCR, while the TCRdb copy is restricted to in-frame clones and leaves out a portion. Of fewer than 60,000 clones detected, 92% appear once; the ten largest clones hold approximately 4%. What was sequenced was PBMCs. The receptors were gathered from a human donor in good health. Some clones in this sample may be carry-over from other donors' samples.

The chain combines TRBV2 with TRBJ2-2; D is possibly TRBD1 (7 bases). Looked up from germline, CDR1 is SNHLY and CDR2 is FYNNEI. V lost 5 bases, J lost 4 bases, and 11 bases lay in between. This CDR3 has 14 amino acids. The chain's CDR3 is CASSSQGGTGELFF. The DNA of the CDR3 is TGTGCCAGCAGTTCCCAGGGGGGCACCGGGGAGCTGTTTTTT.

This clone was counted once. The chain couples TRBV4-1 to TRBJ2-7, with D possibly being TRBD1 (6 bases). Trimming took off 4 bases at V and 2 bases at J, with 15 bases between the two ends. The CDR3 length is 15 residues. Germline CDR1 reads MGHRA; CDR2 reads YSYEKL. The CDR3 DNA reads TGCGCCAGCAGCCCGGAGATTACAGGGCCCTACGAGCAGTACTTC. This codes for CASSPEITGPYEQYF.

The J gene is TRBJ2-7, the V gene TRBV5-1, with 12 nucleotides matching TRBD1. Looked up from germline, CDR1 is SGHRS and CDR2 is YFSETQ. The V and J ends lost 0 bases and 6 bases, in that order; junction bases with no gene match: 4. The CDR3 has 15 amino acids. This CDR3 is CASSLEGTGGLEQYF. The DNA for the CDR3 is TGCGCCAGCAGCTTGGAAGGGACAGGGGGCCTCGAGCAGTACTTC. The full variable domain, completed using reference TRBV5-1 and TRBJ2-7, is KAGVTQTPRYLIKTRGQQVTLSCSPISGHRSVSWYQQTPGQGLQFLFEYFSETQRNKGNFPGRFSGRQFSNSRSEMNVSTLELGDSALYLCASSLEGTGGLEQYFGPGTRLTVT.

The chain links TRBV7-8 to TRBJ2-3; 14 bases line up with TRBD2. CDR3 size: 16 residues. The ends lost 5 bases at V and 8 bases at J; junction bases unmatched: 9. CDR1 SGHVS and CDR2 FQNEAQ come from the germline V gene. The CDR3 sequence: CASSPWTSGGLITQYF. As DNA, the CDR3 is TGTGCCAGCAGCCCATGGACTAGCGGGGGGTTAATTACGCAGTATTTT.

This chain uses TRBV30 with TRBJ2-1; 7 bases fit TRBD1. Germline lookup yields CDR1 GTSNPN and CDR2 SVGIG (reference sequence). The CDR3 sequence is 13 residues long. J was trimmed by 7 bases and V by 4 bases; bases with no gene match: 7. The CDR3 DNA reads TGTGCCTGGAAGAAAGGGGGCAAAAATGAGCAGTTCTTC. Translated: CAWKKGGKNEQFF.

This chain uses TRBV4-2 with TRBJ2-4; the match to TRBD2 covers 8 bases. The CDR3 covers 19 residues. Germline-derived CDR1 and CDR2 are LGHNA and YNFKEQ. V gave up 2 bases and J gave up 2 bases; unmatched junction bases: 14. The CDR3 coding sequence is TGTGCCAGCAGCCAAACCCAATTGGACGGGGGGGCATCCAAAAACATTCAGTACTTC. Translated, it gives CASSQTQLDGGASKNIQYF.

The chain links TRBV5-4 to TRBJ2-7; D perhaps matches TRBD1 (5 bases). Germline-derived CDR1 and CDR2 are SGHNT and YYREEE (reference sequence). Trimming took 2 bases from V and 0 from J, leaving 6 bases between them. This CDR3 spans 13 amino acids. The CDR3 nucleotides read TGTGCCAGCAGCTTTCAGGGCTCCTACGAGCAGTACTTC. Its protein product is CASSFQGSYEQYF.

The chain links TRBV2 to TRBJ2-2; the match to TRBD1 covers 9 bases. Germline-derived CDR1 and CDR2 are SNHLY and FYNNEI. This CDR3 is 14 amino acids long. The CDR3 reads CATSGQGHTGELFF. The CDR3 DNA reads TGTGCAACCTCCGGACAGGGGCACACCGGGGAGCTGTTTTTT.

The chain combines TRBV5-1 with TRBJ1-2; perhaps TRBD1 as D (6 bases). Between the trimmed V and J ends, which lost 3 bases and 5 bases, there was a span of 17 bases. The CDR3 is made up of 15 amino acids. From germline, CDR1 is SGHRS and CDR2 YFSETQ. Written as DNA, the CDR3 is TGCGCCAGCAGCTCTCAGGGCGGGGGCAGATATGGCTACACCTTC. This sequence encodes CASSSQGGGRYGYTF. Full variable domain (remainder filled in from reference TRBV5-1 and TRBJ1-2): KAGVTQTPRYLIKTRGQQVTLSCSPISGHRSVSWYQQTPGQGLQFLFEYFSETQRNKGNFPGRFSGRQFSNSRSEMNVSTLELGDSALYLCASSSQGGGRYGYTFGSGTRLTVV.

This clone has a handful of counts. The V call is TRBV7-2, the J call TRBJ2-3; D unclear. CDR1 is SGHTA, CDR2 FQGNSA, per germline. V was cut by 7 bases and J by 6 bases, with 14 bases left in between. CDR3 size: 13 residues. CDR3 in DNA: TGTGCCAGCACCCCAAACCTCGGGGATACGCAGTATTTT. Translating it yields CASTPNLGDTQYF.

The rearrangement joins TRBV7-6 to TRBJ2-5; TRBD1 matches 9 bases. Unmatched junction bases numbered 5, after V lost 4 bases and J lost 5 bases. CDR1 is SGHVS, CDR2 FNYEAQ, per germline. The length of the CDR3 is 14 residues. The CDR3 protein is CASSSSDRGETQYF. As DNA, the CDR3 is TGTGCCAGCAGCTCAAGTGACAGGGGGGAGACCCAGTACTTC. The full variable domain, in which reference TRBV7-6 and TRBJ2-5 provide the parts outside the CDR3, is GAGVSQSPRYKVTKRGQDVALRCDPISGHVSLYWYRQALGQGPEFLTYFNYEAQQDKSGLPNDRFSAERPEGSISTLTIQRTEQRDSAMYRCASSSSDRGETQYFGPGTRLLVL.

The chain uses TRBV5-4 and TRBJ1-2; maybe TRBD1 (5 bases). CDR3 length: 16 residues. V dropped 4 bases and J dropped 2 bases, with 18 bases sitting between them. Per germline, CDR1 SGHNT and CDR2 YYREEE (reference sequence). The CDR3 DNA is TGTGCCAGCAGCCGTCCCGGGACGGGACTGAACTATGGCTACACCTTC. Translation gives CASSRPGTGLNYGYTF.

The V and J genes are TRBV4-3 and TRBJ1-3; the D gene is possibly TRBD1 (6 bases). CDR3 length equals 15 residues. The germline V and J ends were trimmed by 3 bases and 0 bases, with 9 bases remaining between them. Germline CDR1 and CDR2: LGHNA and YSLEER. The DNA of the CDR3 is TGCGCCAGCAGCCAGGGGGCAGACTCTGGAAACACCATATATTTT. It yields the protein CASSQGADSGNTIYF.

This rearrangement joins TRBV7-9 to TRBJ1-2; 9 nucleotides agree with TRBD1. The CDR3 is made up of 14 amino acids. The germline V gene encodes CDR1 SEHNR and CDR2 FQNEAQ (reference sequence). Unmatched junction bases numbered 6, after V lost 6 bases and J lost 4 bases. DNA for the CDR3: TGTGCCAGCAGTGAACAGGGGGCAGGCTATGGCTACACCTTC. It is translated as CASSEQGAGYGYTF.

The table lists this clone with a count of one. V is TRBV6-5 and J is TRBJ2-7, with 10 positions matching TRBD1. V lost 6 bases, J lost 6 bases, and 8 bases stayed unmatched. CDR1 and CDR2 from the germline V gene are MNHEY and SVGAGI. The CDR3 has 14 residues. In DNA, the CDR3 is TGTGCCAGCAGGGGGACAGGGGCTCTTTCCGAGCAGTACTTC. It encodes CASRGTGALSEQYF.

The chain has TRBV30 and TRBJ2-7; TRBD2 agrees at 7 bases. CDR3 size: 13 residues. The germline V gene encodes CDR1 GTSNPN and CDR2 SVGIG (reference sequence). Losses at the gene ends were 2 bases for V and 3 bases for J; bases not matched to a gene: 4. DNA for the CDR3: TGTGCCTGGAGTTGGGGGGGGGTCTACGAGCAGTACTTC. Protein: CAWSWGGVYEQYF.

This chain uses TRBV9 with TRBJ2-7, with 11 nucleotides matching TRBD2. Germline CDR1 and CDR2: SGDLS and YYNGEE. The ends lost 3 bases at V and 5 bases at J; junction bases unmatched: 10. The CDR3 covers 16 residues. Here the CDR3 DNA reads TGTGCCAGCAGCGCTACTAGCGGGGGTAACCTTGACGAGCAGTACTTC. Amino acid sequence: CASSATSGGNLDEQYF.

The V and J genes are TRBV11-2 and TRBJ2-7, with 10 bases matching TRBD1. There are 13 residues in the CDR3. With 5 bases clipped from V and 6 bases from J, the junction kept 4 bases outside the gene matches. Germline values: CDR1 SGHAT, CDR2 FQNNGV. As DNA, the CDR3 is TGTGCCAGCAGCAGAGACAGGGGGCTCGAGCAGTACTTC. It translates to CASSRDRGLEQYF.

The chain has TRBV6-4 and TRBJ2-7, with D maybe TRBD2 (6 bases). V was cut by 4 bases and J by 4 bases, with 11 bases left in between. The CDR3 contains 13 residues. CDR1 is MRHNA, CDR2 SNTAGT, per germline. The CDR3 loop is CASSGPDYYEQYF. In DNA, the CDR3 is TGTGCCAGCAGTGGACCGGACTATTACGAGCAGTACTTC.

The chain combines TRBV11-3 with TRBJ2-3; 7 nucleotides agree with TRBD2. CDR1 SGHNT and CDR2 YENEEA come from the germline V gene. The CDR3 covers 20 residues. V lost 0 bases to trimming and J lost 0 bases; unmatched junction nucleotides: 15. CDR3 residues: CASSLEGLRLAERSTDTQYF. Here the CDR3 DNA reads TGTGCCAGCAGCTTAGAGGGATTAAGGCTAGCGGAGAGAAGCACAGATACGCAGTATTTT.

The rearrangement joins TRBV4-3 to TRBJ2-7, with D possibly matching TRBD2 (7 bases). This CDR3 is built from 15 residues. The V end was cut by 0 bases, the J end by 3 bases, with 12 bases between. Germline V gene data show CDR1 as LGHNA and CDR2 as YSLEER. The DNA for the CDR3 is TGCGCCAGCAGCCAAGATAAGGGAGGGGGCTACGAGCAGTACTTC. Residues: CASSQDKGGGYEQYF.

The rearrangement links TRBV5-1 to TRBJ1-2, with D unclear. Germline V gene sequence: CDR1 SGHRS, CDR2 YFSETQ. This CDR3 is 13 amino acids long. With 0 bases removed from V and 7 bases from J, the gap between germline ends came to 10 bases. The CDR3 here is CASSLASRSGYTF. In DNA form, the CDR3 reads TGCGCCAGCAGCTTGGCCTCCCGGAGTGGCTACACCTTC.

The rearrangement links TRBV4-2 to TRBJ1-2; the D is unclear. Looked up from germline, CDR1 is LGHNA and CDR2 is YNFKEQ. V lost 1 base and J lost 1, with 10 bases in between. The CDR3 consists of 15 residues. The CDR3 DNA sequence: TGTGCCAGCAGCCAAGCGTTCGGGGTTAACTATGGCTACACCTTC. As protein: CASSQAFGVNYGYTF.

Here the CDR3 reads CAWSPAGVEAFF. CDR3 nucleotide sequence: TGTGCCTGGAGTCCCGCCGGGGTCGAAGCTTTCTTT. V gene TRBV30 combines with J gene TRBJ1-1; D not resolved. The ends were cut back, 2 bases at V and 8 bases at J, with 12 bases in the middle. CDR3 length: 12 amino acids. The germline V gene encodes CDR1 GTSNPN and CDR2 SVGIG (reference sequence).

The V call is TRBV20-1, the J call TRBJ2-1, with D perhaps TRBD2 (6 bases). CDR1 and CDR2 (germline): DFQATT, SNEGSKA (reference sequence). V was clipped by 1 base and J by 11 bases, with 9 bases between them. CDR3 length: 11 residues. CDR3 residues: CSARGGTQQFF. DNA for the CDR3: TGCAGTGCTAGAGGCGGGACCCAGCAGTTCTTC.

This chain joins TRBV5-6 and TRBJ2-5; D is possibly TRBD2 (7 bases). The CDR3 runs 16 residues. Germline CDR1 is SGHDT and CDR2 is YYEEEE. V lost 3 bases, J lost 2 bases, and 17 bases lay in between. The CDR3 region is CASSSEGGGTQETQYF. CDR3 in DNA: TGTGCCAGCAGCTCCGAGGGCGGGGGCACGCAAGAGACCCAGTACTTC.

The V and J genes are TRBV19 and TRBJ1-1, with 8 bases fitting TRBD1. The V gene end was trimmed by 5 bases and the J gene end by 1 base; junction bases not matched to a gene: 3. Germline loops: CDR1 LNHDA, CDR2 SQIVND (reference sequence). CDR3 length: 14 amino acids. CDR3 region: CASSWTGQNTEAFF. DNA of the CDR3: TGTGCCAGTAGTTGGACAGGGCAGAACACTGAAGCTTTCTTT.

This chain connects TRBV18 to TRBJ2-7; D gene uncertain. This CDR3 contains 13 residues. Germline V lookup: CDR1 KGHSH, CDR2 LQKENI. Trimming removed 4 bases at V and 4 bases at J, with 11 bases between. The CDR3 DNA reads TGTGCCAGCTCACTACCCCCCCCGTACGAGCAGTACTTC. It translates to CASSLPPPYEQYF.

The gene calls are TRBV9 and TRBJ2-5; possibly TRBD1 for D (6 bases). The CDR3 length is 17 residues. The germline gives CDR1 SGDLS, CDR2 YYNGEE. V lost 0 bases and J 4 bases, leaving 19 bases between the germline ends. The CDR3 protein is CASSVAVWGRGRETQYF. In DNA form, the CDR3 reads TGTGCCAGCAGCGTAGCAGTTTGGGGCAGGGGAAGAGAGACCCAGTACTTC.